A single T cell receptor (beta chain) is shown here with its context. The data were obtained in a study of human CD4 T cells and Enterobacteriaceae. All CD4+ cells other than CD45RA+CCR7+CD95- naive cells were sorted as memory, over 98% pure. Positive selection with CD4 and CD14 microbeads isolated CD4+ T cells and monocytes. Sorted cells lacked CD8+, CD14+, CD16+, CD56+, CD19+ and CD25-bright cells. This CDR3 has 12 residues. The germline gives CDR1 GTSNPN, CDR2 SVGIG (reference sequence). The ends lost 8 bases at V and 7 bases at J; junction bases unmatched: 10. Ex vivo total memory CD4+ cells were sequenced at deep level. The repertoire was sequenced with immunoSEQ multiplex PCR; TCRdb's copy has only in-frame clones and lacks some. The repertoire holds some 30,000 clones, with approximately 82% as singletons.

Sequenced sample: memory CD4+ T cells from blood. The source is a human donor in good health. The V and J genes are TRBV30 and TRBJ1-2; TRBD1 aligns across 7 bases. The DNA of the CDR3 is TGTGCCGCCTTGGGACAGTCGGTTGGCTACACCTTC. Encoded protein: CAALGQSVGYTF.